This passage covers 27 T cell receptor beta chains from one sample sequenced in a study of tumor-infiltrating lymphocytes in primary liver carcinoma. Using a constant-region primer together with ProtoScript II reverse transcriptase, TCR beta cDNA was made from about 500 ng of total RNA. Three rounds of nested multiplex PCR with slightly modified ARM-PCR produced TCR beta libraries. PCR rounds one and two used TRBV1-TRBV30 forward primers with a C-beta reverse primer for 9 to 10 cycles each. Each CDR3 protein gets one entry after TCRdb re-called the multiplex PCR reads with MiXCR. Of 310,000 or so distinct CDR3 sequences listed, 50% to 60% are singletons. The source of the blood RNA was unsorted whole blood, and germline DNA was extracted as well. The sequencing sample was made of peripheral blood. These receptors came from a woman in her twenties or thirties with primary liver carcinoma and hepatitis B virus infection.

This chain links TRBV14 with TRBJ2-1; 8 nucleotides match TRBD1. V dropped 4 bases and J dropped 10; count of bases not matched to a gene: 12. Germline-derived CDR1 and CDR2 are SGHDN and FVKESK. The CDR3 totals 15 residues. DNA for the CDR3: TGTGCCAGCAGCCTCAGCCAGATCAGGGGGCGGGAGCAGTTCTTC. Amino acids: CASSLSQIRGREQFF.

This clonotype was found many times. The V gene is TRBV29-1, the J gene TRBJ2-1; D may be TRBD1 or TRBD2 (5 bases each). Germline assignment: CDR1 SQVTM and CDR2 ANQGSEA. Trimming removed 0 bases at V and 7 bases at J, with 16 bases between. The CDR3 extends over 15 amino acids. The chain's CDR3 is CSVEDRDPKKNEQFF. DNA for the CDR3: TGCAGCGTTGAAGATCGGGACCCTAAGAAGAATGAGCAGTTCTTC.

This clonotype turned up a few times. The chain recombines TRBV12-3 or TRBV12-4 with TRBJ2-2; 7 nucleotides line up with TRBD1. The CDR3 sequence is 14 residues long. Trimming took 5 bases from V and 9 from J; bases not matched to a gene: 9. The CDR3 DNA follows: TGTGCCAGCAGTCAGAACAGGGGAGCACGGGAGCTGTTTTTT. This gives the protein CASSQNRGARELFF.

This clonotype has at least ten counts. The genes are TRBV4-1 and TRBJ2-7; 9 bases fit TRBD1. The CDR3 covers 14 residues. Germline V CDR1 and CDR2: MGHRA, YSYEKL. The V and J ends lost 4 bases and 5 bases, in that order; junction bases with no gene match: 6. The CDR3 loop is CASSPDRGRHEQYF. The CDR3 coding sequence is TGCGCCAGCAGCCCGGACAGGGGAAGACACGAGCAGTACTTC.

This clonotype was seen a few times. V and J are TRBV5-6 and TRBJ2-1; 7 positions agree with TRBD2. The CDR3 runs 16 residues. Germline-derived CDR1 and CDR2 are SGHDT and YYEEEE. Trimming took 4 bases from V and 0 from J; bases not matched to a gene: 7. CDR3 bases: TGTGCCAGCAGCCTACTAGCGCCCAGCTCCTACAATGAGCAGTTCTTC. Translated: CASSLLAPSSYNEQFF.

This clonotype came up a few times. This chain joins TRBV4-2 and TRBJ2-5; D is uncertain. CDR1 and CDR2 (germline): LGHNA, YNFKEQ. This CDR3 comprises 15 residues. Trimming removed 4 bases from V and 0 bases from J, with 12 bases in between. The CDR3 is CASSPSRRHQETQYF. The DNA for the CDR3 is TGTGCCAGCAGCCCGTCGCGTAGGCACCAAGAGACCCAGTACTTC.

The J gene is TRBJ2-2, the V gene TRBV11-2, with 10 bases lining up with TRBD1. Germline CDR1 is SGHAT and CDR2 is FQNNGV. V shed 4 bases and J 4 bases; nucleotides not matched to a gene: 15. CDR3 length: 19 amino acids. CDR3 amino acids: CASSSVGFRGQGPTGELFF. CDR3 nucleotides: TGTGCCAGCAGCTCGGTTGGGTTTCGGGGACAGGGGCCCACCGGGGAGCTGTTTTTT.

About this clonotype: A much bigger clone sits one base away, suggesting this may be a read error. The gene calls are TRBV4-2 and TRBJ2-7, with D possibly TRBD2 on 6 matching bases. Germline assignment: CDR1 LGHNA and CDR2 YNFKEQ. This CDR3 region has 13 residues. CDR3 in DNA: TGTACCAGCAGCCAAGGACGCGGGGACGAGCAGTACTTC. It yields the protein CTSSQGRGDEQYF.

This chain joins TRBV28 and TRBJ1-5, with no clear D. The V gene lost 8 bases and the J gene lost 3 bases, with 11 bases spanning the gap. Germline assignment: CDR1 MDHEN and CDR2 SYDVKM. This CDR3 contains 13 residues. In nucleotides, the CDR3 is TGTGCCAGCCTTAATGGGTTCAATCAGCCCCAGCATTTT. Translated, it gives CASLNGFNQPQHF.

The chain uses TRBV5-1 and TRBJ2-1; 7 positions match TRBD2. Trimming at V came to 6 bases and at J to 3 bases, leaving 6 bases not matched to a gene. CDR3 length: 14 amino acids. Germline lookup yields CDR1 SGHRS and CDR2 YFSETQ. CDR3 residues: CASNGGSVYNEQFF. The CDR3 DNA reads as TGCGCCAGCAACGGCGGGAGCGTCTACAATGAGCAGTTCTTC.

V and J are TRBV4-2 and TRBJ1-2; a weak D match, TRBD1 (6 bases). The V end lost 1 base, the J end lost 6 bases, and 21 bases lay between the germline ends. The germline V gene encodes CDR1 LGHNA and CDR2 YNFKEQ. The CDR3 covers 17 residues. The CDR3 DNA follows: TGTGCCAGCAGCCAAGTACAAACAGGGTGGGTCAGCGATGGCTACACCTTC. Amino acid sequence: CASSQVQTGWVSDGYTF.

This clonotype was seen once. A junction end diverges from the germline sequence, so it may reflect a read error. J is TRBJ1-5 and V is TRBV12-3 or TRBV12-4; D call uncertain. The CDR3 spans 13 residues. The CDR3 loop is CASSRNGDQPQHF. Written as DNA, the CDR3 is TGTGCCAGCAGTCGTAACGGCGATCAGCCTCAGCATTTT.

With respect to this clonotype: One end of the junction fails to match germline, which may point to a read error. V gene TRBV6-6 combines with J gene TRBJ2-7; D is tentatively TRBD1 or TRBD2 (5 bases each). Germline lookup yields CDR1 MNHNY and CDR2 SVGAGI (reference sequence). The CDR3 totals 15 residues. CDR3 protein: CASSGRDAGRNEQCF. CDR3 sequence (DNA): TGTGCCAGCAGTGGACGGGACGCAGGACGGAACGAGCAGTGCTTC.

This clonotype was observed a few times. The missing conserved phenylalanine or tryptophan at the end of this CDR3 makes a read error likely. The V gene is TRBV4-2, the J gene TRBJ2-7, with D hard to call. The CDR3 consists of 12 residues. Germline V gene lookup returns CDR1 LGHNA and CDR2 YNFKEQ. The CDR3 protein is CASSQELGEQYL. The CDR3 nucleotides read TGTGCCAGCAGTCAAGAACTCGGGGAGCAGTACCTC.

This rearrangement joins TRBV19 to TRBJ2-3; no definite D call. Germline CDR1 LNHDA, CDR2 SQIVND (reference sequence). This CDR3 is built from 14 residues. Trimming removed 5 bases at V and 6 bases at J, with 15 bases between. The CDR3 nucleotides read TGTGCCAGTAGTTACTCTGACTCCTATGATACGCAGTATTTT. Protein product: CASSYSDSYDTQYF.

In its sample, this clonotype was seen a few times. This rearrangement joins TRBV4-1 to TRBJ2-7, with 8 bases identical to TRBD2. Trimming at V came to 0 bases and at J to 6 bases, leaving 13 bases not matched to a gene. Germline-derived CDR1 and CDR2 are MGHRA and YSYEKL. The CDR3 sequence is 17 residues long. CDR3 DNA: TGCGCCAGCAGCCAAGAGGGCCCTAGCGGGCTCCTCTCCGAGCAGTACTTC. Translation gives CASSQEGPSGLLSEQYF.

This clonotype was seen more than once but under ten times. V gene TRBV6-2 or TRBV6-3 combines with J gene TRBJ2-5, with 8 bases fitting TRBD1. Germline assignment: CDR1 MNHEY and CDR2 SVGEGT. The CDR3 contains 12 residues. V dropped 8 bases and J dropped 4; count of bases not matched to a gene: 3. The CDR3 loop reads CASGTGRETQYF. CDR3 sequence (DNA): TGTGCCAGCGGGACAGGCAGAGAGACCCAGTACTTC.

In its sample, this clonotype was seen many times. The chain recombines TRBV11-3 with TRBJ2-1, with 7 bases that match TRBD2. Germline CDR1 reads SGHNT; CDR2 reads YENEEA. The V gene end was trimmed by 4 bases and the J gene end by 15 bases; junction bases not matched to a gene: 9. The CDR3 has 12 residues. CDR3 amino acids: CASSSPGLSSFF. For the CDR3, the DNA is TGTGCCAGCAGCTCTCCGGGACTAAGCTCGTTCTTC.

The chain links TRBV6-2 or TRBV6-3 to TRBJ2-1; a weak D match, TRBD2 (8 bases). Germline lookup yields CDR1 MNHEY and CDR2 SVGEGT. This CDR3 is built from 13 residues. The CDR3 loop is CASGDSTYNEQFF. The CDR3 DNA is TGTGCTAGCGGGGACAGCACCTACAATGAGCAGTTCTTC.

As for this clonotype: This is likely a read error, given that the CDR3 carries no conserved phenylalanine or tryptophan at its end. CDR3 residues: CSVPGTSASYEQYL. The CDR3 DNA sequence: TGCAGCGTACCCGGGACTAGCGCTTCCTACGAGCAGTACCTC. The chain employs TRBV29-1 and TRBJ2-5; TRBD2 agrees at 10 bases. The assigned J gene may be wrong: the sequence end matches TRBJ2-7 better. Looked up from germline, CDR1 is SQVTM and CDR2 is ANQGSEA. The CDR3 spans 14 residues.

The table lists this clonotype with many counts. The chain carries TRBV4-1 and TRBJ2-3; TRBD2 matches at 7 bases. Per germline, CDR1 MGHRA and CDR2 YSYEKL. V gave up 3 bases and J gave up 1 base; unmatched junction bases: 7. The length of the CDR3 is 16 residues. The CDR3 here is CASSQTPLAGTDTQYF. The DNA for the CDR3 is TGCGCCAGCAGCCAGACCCCCCTAGCGGGCACAGATACGCAGTATTTT.

Comments on this clonotype: A clone one base away is much larger, so this may be a read error. The rearrangement uses TRBV29-1 and TRBJ1-4; possible D gene TRBD1, 6 bases. This CDR3 has 12 amino acids. CDR1 and CDR2 (germline): SQVTM, ANQGSEA. V lost 7 bases, J lost 6 bases, and 12 bases lay in between. As DNA, the CDR3 is TGCAGCGCGAGGGGGGGGGATGAAAAACTGTTTTTT. As protein: CSARGGDEKLFF.

This clonotype was counted at least ten times. This rearrangement joins TRBV11-2 to TRBJ2-7; TRBD1 aligns across 9 bases. This CDR3 spans 16 amino acids. The ends lost 5 bases at V and 0 bases at J; junction bases unmatched: 8. CDR1 and CDR2 (germline): SGHAT, FQNNGV. CDR3 coding DNA: TGTGCCAGCAGCCTATCCGGGACAGGGATCTCCTACGAGCAGTACTTC. This codes for CASSLSGTGISYEQYF.

This clonotype showed up just a few times. This chain uses TRBV12-3 or TRBV12-4 with TRBJ2-2, with 7 bases fitting TRBD2. The CDR3 spans 16 residues. V lost 7 bases and J lost 5; bases outside the gene matches: 13. The CDR3 DNA reads TGTGCCAGCACTCTGGGAGGGGTTTTAGCGACCGGGGAGCTGTTTTTT. Protein: CASTLGGVLATGELFF.

Turning to this clonotype: One end of the junction fails to match germline, which may point to a read error. The chain couples TRBV11-2 to TRBJ2-1; TRBD2 is a possible D gene (6 bases). This CDR3 is 17 amino acids long. The germline gives CDR1 SGHAT, CDR2 FQNNGV. In nucleotides, the CDR3 is TGCGCCAGCAGCCCCCCGGGAGTTCTAAGCTCCTTCAATGAGCAGTTCTTC. This sequence encodes CASSPPGVLSSFNEQFF.

Points on this clonotype: The conserved final phenylalanine or tryptophan is absent from the CDR3, which likely points to a read error. This sequence joins TRBV4-3 and TRBJ2-1, with TRBD1 identical over 7 bases. Germline V lookup: CDR1 LGHNA, CDR2 YSLEER. V gave up 3 bases and J gave up 5 bases; unmatched junction bases: 25. The CDR3 is 21 residues long. The CDR3 loop reads CASSQLGGIFGIGSYDNEQFL. The CDR3 DNA follows: TGCGCCAGCAGCCAGTTAGGGGGCATCTTTGGGATCGGATCTTATGACAATGAGCAGTTCTTA.

A note on this clonotype: A read error may be the cause here, since a much bigger clone is one base away. V gene TRBV4-2 combines with J gene TRBJ2-2, with TRBD2 matching 7 bases. The V gene's germline CDR1 is LGHNA and CDR2 YNFKEQ. The CDR3 length is 17 residues. The CDR3 loop reads CASSQDLRRGSAGEPFF. The DNA for the CDR3 is TGTGCCAGCAGCCAAGATCTAAGGCGCGGGAGTGCCGGGGAGCCGTTTTTT.